This entry concerns a single TCR beta chain. Antigen specificity is unknown. This record comes from a study of PD-1 blockade in classical Hodgkin lymphoma. Background on the study: Once every 2 weeks, patients received intravenous nivolumab at 3 mg/kg. Whole-study findings and limits: Patients newly diagnosed and complete responders had comparable baseline diversity.

No patient escaped relapse after autologous stem cell transplantation, and brentuximab vedotin exposure varied. CDR1 MNHEY and CDR2 SMNVEV come from the germline V gene (reference sequence). Deletions cut 5 bases from V and 1 base from J, with 15 bases between. CDR3 size: 16 residues. Some clones are missing from TCRdb's copy, which holds only in-frame ones; the method was immunoSEQ multiplex PCR. This table has approximately 100,000 clones, just under 95% appearing once. The specimen was peripheral blood mononuclear cells (PBMCs), collected at baseline. The chain carries TRBV27 and TRBJ1-5; D possibly corresponds to TRBD1 (6 bases). This sequence originates from a human donor with classical Hodgkin lymphoma. The CDR3 spells CASSPSATGSNQPQHF. Here the CDR3 DNA reads TGTGCCAGCAGTCCCTCGGCCACAGGGAGCAATCAGCCCCAGCATTTT.